This T cell receptor (beta chain) was recorded in a study of blood T cell repertoires in COVID-19 (dated by TCRdb to about 2020). Study-wide context: Samples covering the acute and convalescent phases of COVID-19 were provided by collaborators in the United States, Italy and Spain. The material from the prospective study consisted of cDNA or gDNA derived from T cells, B-cell-depleted T cells, or PBMCs. The samples were drawn from the first 160 participants of the ongoing ImmuneRACE study and from 1,254 subjects provided by 6 global collaborators. HLA class I and class II types, where available, came from metadata supplied by the sample provider rather than from assay-based typing. Subjects who had been exposed to COVID-19, were actively infected with it, or had recovered from it provided the deeply sampled blood TCRbeta repertoires that made up the dataset. The repertoires were made available in a free public database intended to serve as a resource for research on the immune response to SARS-CoV-2. Sample metadata almost always included a de-identified subject ID, COVID-19 status, age in years and sex. The paper as a whole reports these results and caveats: How much clinical and demographic metadata was included differed by source and by participant, and the metadata was provided uncurated.

Enrolling through a virtual design, the prospective study's participants ranged in age from roughly 18 to 90 years and lived across 24 United States geographic areas. To assign participants to cohorts, the prospective study relied on clinical history that participants themselves reported in a screening survey and a study questionnaire. Exposed participants had been in contact with someone with a PCR-confirmed or clinician-diagnosed COVID-19 case within 2 weeks of study entry. Each participant in the prospective study had whole blood, serum and a nasopharyngeal or oropharyngeal swab collected by mobile phlebotomists. Over a roughly 2-month period, participants in the prospective study had the option of providing additional blood draws and questionnaires. Prospective study blood samples were shipped either frozen or at room temperature before DNA extraction. On this clone itself: Its antigen is not yet known. No per-base quality is available; no much larger clone lies one base away.

TCRbeta CDR3 regions were amplified from genomic DNA by means of the immunoSEQ Assay, a bias-controlled multiplex PCR. Turning to the authors' computational methods: The number of nucleated cells in each sample was estimated from the amplification of reference gene primers within the assay. Sequence reads were collapsed and filtered to measure the absolute abundance of every unique TCRbeta CDR3 rearrangement. Productive Simpson clonality was computed per sample as the square root of Simpson's diversity index over productive rearrangements. TCRdb limited this immuneACCESS table to in-frame rearrangements with V and J called. A share of clones is missing; checked studies link under half to unresolved V genes, and the rest is unexplained. D and trimming come from the DNA, and the V and J calls and clone size come from that table. The sample yields about 200,000 clones; roughly 84% were counted once. About 3.3% of the sample is in the top ten clones.

V loses 4 bases of germline sequence and J loses 6 bases, and the interval between the two ends is 12 bases. CDR1 and CDR2 (SGHTA, FQGNSA) derive from the germline V gene. Including cysteine and phenylalanine, the CDR3 has 13 amino acids. Just CDR3 DNA is preserved here, 39 bases in frame from base 1. Sequencing used PBMCs or T cells enriched from blood (not recorded which). The V and J genes are TRBV7-2 and TRBJ2-5; TRBD2 might be the D gene, on 5 matching bases. The receptor was isolated from a woman in her twenties or thirties who had been exposed to COVID-19. CDR3 protein: CASSSPGGQTQYF. In nucleotides, the sequence is TGTGCCAGCAGCTCACCAGGAGGACAGACCCAGTACTTC.